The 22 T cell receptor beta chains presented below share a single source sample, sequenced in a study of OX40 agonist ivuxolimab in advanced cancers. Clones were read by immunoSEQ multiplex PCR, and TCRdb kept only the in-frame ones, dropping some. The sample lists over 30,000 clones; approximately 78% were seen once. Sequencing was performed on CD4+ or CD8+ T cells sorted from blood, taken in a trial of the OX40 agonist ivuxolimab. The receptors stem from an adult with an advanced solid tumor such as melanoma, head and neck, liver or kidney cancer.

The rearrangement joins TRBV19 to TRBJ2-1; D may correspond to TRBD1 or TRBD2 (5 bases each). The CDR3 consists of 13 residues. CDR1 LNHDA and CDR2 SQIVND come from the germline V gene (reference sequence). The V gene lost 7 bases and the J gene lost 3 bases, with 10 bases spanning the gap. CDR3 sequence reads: CASTRGDYNEQFF. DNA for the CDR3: TGTGCCAGTACCAGAGGGGACTACAATGAGCAGTTCTTC.

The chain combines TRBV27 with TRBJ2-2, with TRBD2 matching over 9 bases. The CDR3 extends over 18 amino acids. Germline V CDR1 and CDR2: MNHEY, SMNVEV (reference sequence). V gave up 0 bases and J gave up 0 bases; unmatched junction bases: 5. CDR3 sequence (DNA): TGTGCCAGCAGTTTATCCCCTAGCGGGGCGACGAACACCGGGGAGCTGTTTTTT. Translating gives CASSLSPSGATNTGELFF.

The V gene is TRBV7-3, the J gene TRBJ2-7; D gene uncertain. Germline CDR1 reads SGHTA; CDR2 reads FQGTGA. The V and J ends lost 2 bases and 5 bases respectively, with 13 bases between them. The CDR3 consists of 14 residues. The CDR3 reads CASSLFGQEDEQYF. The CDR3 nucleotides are TGTGCCAGCAGCTTATTTGGCCAGGAAGACGAGCAGTACTTC.

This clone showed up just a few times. CDR3 residues: CASTQWGASQPQHF. For the CDR3, the DNA is TGTGCCAGCACCCAGTGGGGGGCGAGTCAGCCCCAGCATTTT. The chain recombines TRBV6-1 with TRBJ1-5, with D maybe TRBD1 (6 bases). Germline CDR1 MNHNS, CDR2 SASEGT. V was clipped by 7 bases and J by 6 bases, with 16 bases between them. There are 14 residues in the CDR3.

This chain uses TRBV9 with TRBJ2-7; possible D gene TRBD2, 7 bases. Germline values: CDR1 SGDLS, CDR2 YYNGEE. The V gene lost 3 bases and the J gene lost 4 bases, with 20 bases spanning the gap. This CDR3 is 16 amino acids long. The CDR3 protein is CASSASGGARVYEQYF. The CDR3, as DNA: TGTGCCAGCAGCGCCTCTGGGGGGGCGAGGGTTTACGAGCAGTACTTC.

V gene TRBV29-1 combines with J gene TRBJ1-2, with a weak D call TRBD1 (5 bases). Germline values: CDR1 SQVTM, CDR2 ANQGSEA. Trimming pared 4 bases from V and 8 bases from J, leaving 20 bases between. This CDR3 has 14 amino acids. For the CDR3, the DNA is TGCAGCGTTGGGGGGTGGCAGAAGGATAGCGGCTACACCTTC. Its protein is CSVGGWQKDSGYTF. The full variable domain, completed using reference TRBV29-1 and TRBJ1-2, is SAVISQKPSRDICQRGTSLTIQCQVDSQVTMMFWYRQQPGQSLTLIATANQGSEATYESGFVIDKFPISRPNLTFSTLTVSNMSPEDSSIYLCSVGGWQKDSGYTFGSGTRLTVV.

CDR3 protein: CASSEMRRHQPQHF. In DNA form, the CDR3 reads TGTGCCAGCAGTGAAATGCGGAGGCATCAGCCCCAGCATTTT. The V and J genes are TRBV6-1 and TRBJ1-5, with D hard to call. The CDR3 length is 14 residues. V lost 2 bases, J lost 5 bases, and 10 bases lay in between. Germline V gene lookup returns CDR1 MNHNS and CDR2 SASEGT.

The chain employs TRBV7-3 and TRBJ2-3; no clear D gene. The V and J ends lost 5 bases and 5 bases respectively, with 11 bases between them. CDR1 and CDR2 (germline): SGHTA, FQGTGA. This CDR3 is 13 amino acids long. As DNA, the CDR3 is TGTGCCAGCAGCCCCAGCCCCGAAGATACGCAGTATTTT. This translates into CASSPSPEDTQYF.

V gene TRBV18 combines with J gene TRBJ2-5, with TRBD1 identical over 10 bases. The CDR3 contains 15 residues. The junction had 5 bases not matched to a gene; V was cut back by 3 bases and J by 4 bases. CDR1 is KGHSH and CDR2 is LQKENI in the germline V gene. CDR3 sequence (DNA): TGTGCCAGCTCACCCAGACAGGGGGCAGGAGAGACCCAGTACTTC. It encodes CASSPRQGAGETQYF.

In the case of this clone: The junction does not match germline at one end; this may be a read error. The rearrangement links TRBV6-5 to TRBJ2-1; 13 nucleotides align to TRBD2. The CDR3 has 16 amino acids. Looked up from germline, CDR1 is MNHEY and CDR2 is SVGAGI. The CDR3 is CASSYSGTSGINEQFF. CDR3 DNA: TGTGCCAGCAGCTACTCCGGGACTAGCGGGATCAATGAGCAGTTCTTC.

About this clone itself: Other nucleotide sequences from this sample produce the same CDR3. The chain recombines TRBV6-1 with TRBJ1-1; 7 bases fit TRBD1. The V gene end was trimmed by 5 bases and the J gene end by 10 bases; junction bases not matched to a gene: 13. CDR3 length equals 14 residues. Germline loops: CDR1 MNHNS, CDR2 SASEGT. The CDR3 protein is CASSLRGRQGRAFF. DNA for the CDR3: TGTGCCAGCAGTCTAAGGGGTAGACAGGGTAGAGCTTTCTTT.

The CDR3 DNA reads TGTGCCAGCAGTACAGGGGGACGGCGGGAAAAACTGTTTTTT. It encodes CASSTGGRREKLFF. The rearrangement joins TRBV6-6 to TRBJ1-4; 8 bases are a match to TRBD1. This CDR3 is built from 14 residues. Germline V lookup: CDR1 MNHNY, CDR2 SVGAGI (reference sequence). The V and J ends lost 5 bases and 8 bases, in that order; junction bases with no gene match: 7.

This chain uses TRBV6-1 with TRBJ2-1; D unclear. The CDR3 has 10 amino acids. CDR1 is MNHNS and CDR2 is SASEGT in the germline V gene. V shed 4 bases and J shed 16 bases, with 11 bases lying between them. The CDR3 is CASSADRYFF. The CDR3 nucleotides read TGTGCCAGCAGTGCGGACCGCTACTTCTTC.

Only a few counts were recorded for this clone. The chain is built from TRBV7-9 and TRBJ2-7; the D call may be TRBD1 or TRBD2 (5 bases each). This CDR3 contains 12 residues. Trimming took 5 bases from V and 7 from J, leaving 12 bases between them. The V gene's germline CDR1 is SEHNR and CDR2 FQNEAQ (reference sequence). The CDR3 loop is CASSPGAKEQYF. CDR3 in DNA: TGTGCCAGCAGCCCCGGGGCCAAAGAGCAGTACTTC.

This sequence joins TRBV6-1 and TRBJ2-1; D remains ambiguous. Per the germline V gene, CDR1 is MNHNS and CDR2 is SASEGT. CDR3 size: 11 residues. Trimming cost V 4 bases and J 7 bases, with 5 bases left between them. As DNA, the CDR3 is TGTGCCAGCAGTGCCCCTAATGAGCAGTTCTTC. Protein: CASSAPNEQFF.

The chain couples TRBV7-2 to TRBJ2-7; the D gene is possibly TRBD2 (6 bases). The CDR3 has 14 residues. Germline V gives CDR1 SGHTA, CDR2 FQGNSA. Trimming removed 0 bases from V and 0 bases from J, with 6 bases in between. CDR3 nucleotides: TGTGCCAGCAGCTTAGCCGGGAGCTCCTACGAGCAGTACTTC. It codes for CASSLAGSSYEQYF.

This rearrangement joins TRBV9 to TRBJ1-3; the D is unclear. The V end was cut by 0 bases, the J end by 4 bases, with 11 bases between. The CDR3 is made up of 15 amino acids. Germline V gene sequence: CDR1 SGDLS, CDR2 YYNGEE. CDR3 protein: CASSVEASRGNTIYF. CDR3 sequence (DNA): TGTGCCAGCAGCGTAGAAGCTTCAAGAGGAAACACCATATATTTT.

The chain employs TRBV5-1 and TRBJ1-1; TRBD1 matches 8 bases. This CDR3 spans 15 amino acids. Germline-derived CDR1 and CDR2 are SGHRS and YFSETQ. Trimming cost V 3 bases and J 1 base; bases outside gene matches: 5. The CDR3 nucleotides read TGCGCCAGCAGCTCCTCCGGGACAGGGAACACTGAAGCTTTCTTT. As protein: CASSSSGTGNTEAFF.

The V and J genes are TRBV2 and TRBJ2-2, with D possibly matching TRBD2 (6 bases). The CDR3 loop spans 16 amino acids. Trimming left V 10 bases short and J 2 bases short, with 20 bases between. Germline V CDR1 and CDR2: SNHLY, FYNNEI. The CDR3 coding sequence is TGTGCCACCCCCAGCCCCTGGCGGGATAACACCGGGGAGCTGTTTTTT. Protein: CATPSPWRDNTGELFF. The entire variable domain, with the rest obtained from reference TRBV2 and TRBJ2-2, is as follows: EPEVTQTPSHQVTQMGQEVILRCVPISNHLYFYWYRQILGQKVEFLVSFYNNEISEKSEIFDDQFSVERPDGSNFTLKIRSTKLEDSAMYFCATPSPWRDNTGELFFGEGSRLTVL.

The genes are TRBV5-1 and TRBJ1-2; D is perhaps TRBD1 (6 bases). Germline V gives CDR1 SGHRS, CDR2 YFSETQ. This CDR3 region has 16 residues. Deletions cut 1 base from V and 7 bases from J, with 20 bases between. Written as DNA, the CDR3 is TGCGCCAGCAGCTTGACTCCTTCGGGGGCAAGCGGTGGCTACACCTTC. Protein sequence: CASSLTPSGASGGYTF.

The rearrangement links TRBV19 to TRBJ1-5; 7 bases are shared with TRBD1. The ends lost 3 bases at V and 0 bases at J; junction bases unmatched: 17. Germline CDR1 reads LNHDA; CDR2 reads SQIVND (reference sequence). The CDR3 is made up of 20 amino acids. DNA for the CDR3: TGTGCCAGTAGTATTGTCCGGGACAGCGAGCGCCATTATAGCAATCAGCCCCAGCATTTT. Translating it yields CASSIVRDSERHYSNQPQHF.

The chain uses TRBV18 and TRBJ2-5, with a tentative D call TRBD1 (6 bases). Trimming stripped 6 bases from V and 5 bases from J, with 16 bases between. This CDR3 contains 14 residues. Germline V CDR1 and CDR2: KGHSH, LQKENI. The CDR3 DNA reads TGTGCCAGCTCTCCTAACAGGGCGTTGGAGACCCAGTACTTC. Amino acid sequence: CASSPNRALETQYF.